Listed below are T cell receptor beta chains from one sample, sequenced in a study of technical replicates of blood from a few donors. Libraries were prepared by immunoSEQ multiplex PCR; TCRdb keeps only in-frame clonotypes and omits some of them. This repertoire shows approximately 81,000 clones, around 95% found once; its top ten account for 0.3% to 0.4%. The sequenced sample consisted of T cells isolated from PBMCs. The receptors here all came from a human donor in good health. CDR3s include the opening cysteine and the closing phenylalanine or tryptophan. A D gene is named only where the DNA matches it firmly. Size values are once, few and many counts, or a class for expanded clones, and some rows have none.

j_call clone_size d_call v_call cdr3_aa cdr3_nt
TRBJ2-7 . . TRBV11-3 CASAVGASSYEQYF TGTGCCAGTGCCGTGGGCGCCTCGTCCTACGAGCAGTACTTC
TRBJ2-7 . TRBD2 TRBV7-3 CASSPWGGTEQYF TGTGCCAGCAGCCCTTGGGGGGGAACTGAGCAGTACTTC
TRBJ1-4 . . TRBV19 CASSRGQGNEKLFF TGTGCCAGTAGTAGGGGCCAGGGTAATGAAAAACTGTTTTTT
TRBJ2-1 . . TRBV6-5 CASSSGVDEQFF TGTGCCAGCAGTTCAGGGGTTGATGAGCAGTTCTTC
TRBJ2-1 . . TRBV6-6 CASSKHGEYNEQFF TGTGCCAGCAGCAAGCACGGGGAGTACAATGAGCAGTTCTTC
TRBJ1-2 . . TRBV7-2 CASTPWGEEDYGYTF TGTGCCAGCACCCCCTGGGGGGAAGAGGACTATGGCTACACCTTC
TRBJ1-1 . . TRBV6-6 CASSGLNTEAFF TGTGCCAGCAGTGGACTTAACACTGAAGCTTTCTTT
TRBJ2-7 . TRBD2 TRBV7-9 CASSLLGSGGDYEQYF TGTGCCAGCAGCTTACTCGGAAGCGGGGGAGACTACGAGCAGTACTTC
TRBJ2-7 . TRBD2 TRBV7-2 CASSLEREIHEQYF TGTGCCAGCAGCTTAGAGCGGGAGATCCACGAGCAGTACTTC
TRBJ1-2 once TRBD1 TRBV7-6 CASSLAGQGDGYTF TGTGCCAGCAGCTTAGCGGGACAGGGGGATGGCTACACCTTC
TRBJ2-3 . . TRBV6-5 CASSFGHPGTDTQYF TGTGCCAGCAGTTTCGGACACCCCGGCACAGATACGCAGTATTTT
TRBJ2-1 . TRBD2 TRBV2 CASSILAGTYNEQFF TGTGCCAGCAGTATACTAGCGGGTACCTACAATGAGCAGTTCTTC
TRBJ2-1 . . TRBV4-3 CASSQDGGTGEQFF TGCGCCAGCAGCCAAGATGGAGGGACGGGTGAGCAGTTCTTC
TRBJ2-6 . . TRBV2 CASSGRRLQSRANVLTF TGTGCCAGCAGTGGCAGGCGTTTACAAAGTCGGGCCAACGTCCTGACTTTC
TRBJ2-7 . . TRBV4-1 CASSHPLARPYEQYF TGCGCCAGCAGCCACCCCCTAGCGCGACCCTACGAGCAGTACTTC
TRBJ1-4 . TRBD1 TRBV25-1 CASSGTGEPEKLFF TGTGCCAGCAGTGGGACAGGGGAACCTGAAAAACTGTTTTTT
TRBJ2-4 . . TRBV7-3 CASSLGGSKNIQYF TGTGCCAGCAGCCTTGGGGGGAGCAAAAACATTCAGTACTTC
TRBJ1-5 . . TRBV13 CASSLAGQNQPQHF TGTGCCAGCAGCTTAGCGGGTCAAAATCAGCCCCAGCATTTT
TRBJ2-1 . . TRBV7-9 CAGIKLEVSYNEQFF TGTGCCGGTATAAAGCTGGAGGTATCCTACAATGAGCAGTTCTTC